The TCR beta chain under discussion was sequenced for a study of cytomegalovirus exposure and HLA in healthy donors. Healthy donors of bone marrow made up the group. The study sampled nominally healthy donors, though unrecorded immune exposures were likely. PCR amplification relied on 60 Vbeta primers (plus 13 Jbeta primers). The repertoire was sequenced with immunoSEQ multiplex PCR; TCRdb's copy has only in-frame clones and lacks some. The data hold about 250,000 clones, with about 77% observed a single time. The CDR3 consists of 15 residues. V trimming: 4 bases; J trimming: 4 bases; junction bases outside the gene matches: 4. Germline assignment: CDR1 MNHNS and CDR2 SASEGT.

Sequenced input: PBMCs. This clonotype was sampled from a boy between 5 and 17 years old in good health and CMV-seronegative. The chain carries TRBV6-1 and TRBJ2-3, with 11 nucleotides matching TRBD1. The CDR3 here is CASSGDRGFPDTQYF. CDR3 bases: TGTGCCAGCAGTGGGGACAGGGGGTTCCCAGATACGCAGTATTTT.